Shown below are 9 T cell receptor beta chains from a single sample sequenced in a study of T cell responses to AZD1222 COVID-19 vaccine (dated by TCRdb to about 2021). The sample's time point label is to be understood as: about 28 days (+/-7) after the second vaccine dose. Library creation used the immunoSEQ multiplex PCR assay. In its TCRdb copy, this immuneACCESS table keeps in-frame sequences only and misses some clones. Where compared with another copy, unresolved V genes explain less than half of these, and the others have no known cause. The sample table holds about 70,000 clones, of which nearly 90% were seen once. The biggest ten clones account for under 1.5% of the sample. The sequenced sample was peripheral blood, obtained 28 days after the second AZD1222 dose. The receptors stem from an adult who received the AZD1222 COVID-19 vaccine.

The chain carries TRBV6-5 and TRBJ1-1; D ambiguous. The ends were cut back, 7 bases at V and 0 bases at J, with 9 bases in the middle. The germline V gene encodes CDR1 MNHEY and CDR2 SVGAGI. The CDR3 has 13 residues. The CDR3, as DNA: TGTGCCAGCATCGTGACTTTGAACACTGAAGCTTTCTTT. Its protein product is CASIVTLNTEAFF.

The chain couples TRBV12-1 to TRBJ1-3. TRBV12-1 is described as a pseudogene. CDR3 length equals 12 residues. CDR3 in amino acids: CASSLGGNTIYF. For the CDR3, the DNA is TGTGCCAGCAGCCTAGGGGGAAACACCATATATTTT.

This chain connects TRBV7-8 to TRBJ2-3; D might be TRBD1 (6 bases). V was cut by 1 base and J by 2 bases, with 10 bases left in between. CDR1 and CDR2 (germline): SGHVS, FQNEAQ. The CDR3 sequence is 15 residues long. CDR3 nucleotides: TGTGCCAGCAGCTTAGAAACAGGGAACACAGATACGCAGTATTTT. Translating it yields CASSLETGNTDTQYF. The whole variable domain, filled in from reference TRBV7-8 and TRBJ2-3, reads GAGVSQSPRYKVAKRGQDVALRCDPISGHVSLFWYQQALGQGPEFLTYFQNEAQLDKSGLPSDRFFAERPEGSVSTLKIQRTQQEDSAVYLCASSLETGNTDTQYFGPGTRLTVL.

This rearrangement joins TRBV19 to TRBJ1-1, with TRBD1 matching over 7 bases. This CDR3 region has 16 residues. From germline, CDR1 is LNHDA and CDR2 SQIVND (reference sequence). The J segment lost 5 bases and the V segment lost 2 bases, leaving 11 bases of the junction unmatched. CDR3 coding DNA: TGTGCCAGTAGTATACAGGGGCCAGGGGGGGCGACTGAAGCTTTCTTT. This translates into CASSIQGPGGATEAFF.

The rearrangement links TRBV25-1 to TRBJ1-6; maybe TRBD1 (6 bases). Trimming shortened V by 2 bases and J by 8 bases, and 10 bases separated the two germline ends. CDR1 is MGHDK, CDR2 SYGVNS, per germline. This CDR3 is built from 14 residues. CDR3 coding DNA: TGTGCCAGCAGTGAACCAGGGGATTATTCACCCCTCCACTTT. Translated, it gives CASSEPGDYSPLHF.

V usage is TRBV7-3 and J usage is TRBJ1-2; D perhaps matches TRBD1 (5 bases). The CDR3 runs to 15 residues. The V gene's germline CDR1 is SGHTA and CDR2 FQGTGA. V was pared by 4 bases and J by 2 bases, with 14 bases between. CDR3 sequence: CASSSEEGSNYGYTF. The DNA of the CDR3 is TGTGCCAGCAGCTCAGAGGAGGGGAGCAACTATGGCTACACCTTC.

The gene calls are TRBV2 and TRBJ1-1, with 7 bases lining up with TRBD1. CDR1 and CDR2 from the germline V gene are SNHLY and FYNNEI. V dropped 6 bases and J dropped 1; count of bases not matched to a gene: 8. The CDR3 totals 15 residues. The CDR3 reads CASRDRTGPNTEAFF. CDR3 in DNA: TGTGCCAGCAGGGACAGGACGGGCCCGAACACTGAAGCTTTCTTT.

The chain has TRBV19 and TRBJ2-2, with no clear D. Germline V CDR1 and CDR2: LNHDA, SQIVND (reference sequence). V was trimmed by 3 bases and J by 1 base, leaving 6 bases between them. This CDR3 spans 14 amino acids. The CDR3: CASSILENTGELFF. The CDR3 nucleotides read TGTGCCAGTAGTATTTTGGAGAACACCGGGGAGCTGTTTTTT.

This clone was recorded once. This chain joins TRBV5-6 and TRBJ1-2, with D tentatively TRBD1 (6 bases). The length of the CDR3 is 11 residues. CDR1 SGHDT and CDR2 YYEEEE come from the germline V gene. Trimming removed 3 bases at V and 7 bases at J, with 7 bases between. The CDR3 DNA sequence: TGTGCCAGCAGCTCAGGGGCTGGCTACACCTTC. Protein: CASSSGAGYTF.